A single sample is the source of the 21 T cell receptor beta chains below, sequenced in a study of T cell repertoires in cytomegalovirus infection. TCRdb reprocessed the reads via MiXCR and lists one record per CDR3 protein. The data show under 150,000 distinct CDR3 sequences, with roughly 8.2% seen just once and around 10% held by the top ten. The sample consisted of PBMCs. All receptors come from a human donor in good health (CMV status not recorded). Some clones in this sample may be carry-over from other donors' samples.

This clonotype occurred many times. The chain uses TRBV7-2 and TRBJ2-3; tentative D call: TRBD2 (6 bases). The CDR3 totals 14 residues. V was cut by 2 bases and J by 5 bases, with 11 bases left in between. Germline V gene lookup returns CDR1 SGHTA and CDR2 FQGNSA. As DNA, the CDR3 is TGTGCCAGCAGCTTATCGCTAGCGCAAGATACGCAGTATTTT. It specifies CASSLSLAQDTQYF.

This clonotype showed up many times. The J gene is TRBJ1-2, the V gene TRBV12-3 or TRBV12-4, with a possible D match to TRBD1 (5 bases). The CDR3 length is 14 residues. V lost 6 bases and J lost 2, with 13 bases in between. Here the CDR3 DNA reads TGTGCCAGCAGAGGGTCAGGGAAGAACTATGGCTACACCTTC. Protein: CASRGSGKNYGYTF.

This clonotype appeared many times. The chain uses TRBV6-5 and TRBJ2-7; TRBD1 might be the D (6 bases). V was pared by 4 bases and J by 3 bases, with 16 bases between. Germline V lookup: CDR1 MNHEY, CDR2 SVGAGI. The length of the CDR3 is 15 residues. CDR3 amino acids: CASSLQGLGFYEQYF. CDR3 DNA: TGTGCCAGCAGTTTACAGGGTTTGGGGTTCTACGAGCAGTACTTC.

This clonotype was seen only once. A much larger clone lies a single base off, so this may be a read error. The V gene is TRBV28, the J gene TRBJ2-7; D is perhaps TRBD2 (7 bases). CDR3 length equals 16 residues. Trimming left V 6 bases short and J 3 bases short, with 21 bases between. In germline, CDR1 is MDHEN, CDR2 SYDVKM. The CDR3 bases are TGTGCCAGCAGACGAACTAGCGCGGGGGCGGTCTACGAGCAGTACTTC. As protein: CASRRTSAGAVYEQYF. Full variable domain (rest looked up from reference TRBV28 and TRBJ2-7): DVKVTQSSRYLVKRTGEKVFLECVQDMDHENMFWYRQDPGLGLRLIYFSYDVKMKEKGDIPEGYSVSREKKERFSLILESASTNQTSMYLCASRRTSAGAVYEQYFGPGTRLTVT.

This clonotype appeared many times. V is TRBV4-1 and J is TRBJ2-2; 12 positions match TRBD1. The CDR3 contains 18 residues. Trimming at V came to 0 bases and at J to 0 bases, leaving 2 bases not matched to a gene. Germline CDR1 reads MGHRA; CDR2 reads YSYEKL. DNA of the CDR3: TGCGCCAGCAGCCAAGAGGGACAGGGGGCATCGAACACCGGGGAGCTGTTTTTT. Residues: CASSQEGQGASNTGELFF.

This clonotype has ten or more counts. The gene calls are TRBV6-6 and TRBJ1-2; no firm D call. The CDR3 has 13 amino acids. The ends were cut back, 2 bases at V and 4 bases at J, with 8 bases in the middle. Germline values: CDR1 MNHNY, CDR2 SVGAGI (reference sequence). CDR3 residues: CASSYGPGYGYTF. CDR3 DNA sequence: TGTGCCAGCAGTTACGGGCCTGGCTATGGCTACACCTTC.

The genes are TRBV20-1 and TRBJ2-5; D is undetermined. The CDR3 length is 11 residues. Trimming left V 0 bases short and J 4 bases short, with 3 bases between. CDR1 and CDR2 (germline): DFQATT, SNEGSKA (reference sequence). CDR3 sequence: CSARDRETQYF. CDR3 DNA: TGCAGTGCTAGAGATAGAGAGACCCAGTACTTC.

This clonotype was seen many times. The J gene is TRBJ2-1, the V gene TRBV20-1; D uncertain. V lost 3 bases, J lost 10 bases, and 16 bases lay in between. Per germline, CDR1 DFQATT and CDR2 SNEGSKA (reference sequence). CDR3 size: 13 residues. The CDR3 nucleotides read TGCAGTGCTAGGACTCGGGTGGGCGGAGAGCAGTTCTTC. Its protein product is CSARTRVGGEQFF.

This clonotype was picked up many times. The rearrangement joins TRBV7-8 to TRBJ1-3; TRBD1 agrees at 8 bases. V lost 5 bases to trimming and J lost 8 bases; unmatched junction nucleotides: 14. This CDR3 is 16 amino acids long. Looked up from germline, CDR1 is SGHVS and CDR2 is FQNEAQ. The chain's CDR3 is CASSRGGTGGQDTIYF. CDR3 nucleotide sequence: TGTGCCAGCAGCCGAGGCGGAACAGGGGGACAAGACACCATATATTTT.

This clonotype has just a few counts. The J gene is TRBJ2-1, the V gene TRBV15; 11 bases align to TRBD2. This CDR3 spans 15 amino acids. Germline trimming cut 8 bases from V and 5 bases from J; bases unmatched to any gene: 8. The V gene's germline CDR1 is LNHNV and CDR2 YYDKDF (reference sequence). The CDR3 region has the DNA TGTGCCACCCGGGACGGACTAGCGGGTAACAATGAGCAGTTCTTC. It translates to CATRDGLAGNNEQFF.

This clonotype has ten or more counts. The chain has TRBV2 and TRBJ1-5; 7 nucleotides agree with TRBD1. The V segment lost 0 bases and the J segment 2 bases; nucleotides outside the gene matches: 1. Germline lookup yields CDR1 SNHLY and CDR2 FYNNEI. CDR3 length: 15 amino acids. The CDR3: CASSEAGGGNQPQHF. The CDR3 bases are TGTGCCAGCAGTGAAGCAGGGGGCGGCAATCAGCCCCAGCATTTT. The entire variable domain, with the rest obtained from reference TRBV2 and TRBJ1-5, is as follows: EPEVTQTPSHQVTQMGQEVILRCVPISNHLYFYWYRQILGQKVEFLVSFYNNEISEKSEIFDDQFSVERPDGSNFTLKIRSTKLEDSAMYFCASSEAGGGNQPQHFGDGTRLSIL.

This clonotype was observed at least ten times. This CDR3 is CASSNSGTSGSYEQYV. The CDR3 coding sequence is TGTGCCAGCAGCAACTCCGGGACTAGCGGATCCTACGAGCAGTACGTC. The rearrangement links TRBV6-6 to TRBJ2-7; 11 bases are shared with TRBD2. Germline CDR1 MNHNY, CDR2 SVGAGI (reference sequence). Losses at the gene ends were 6 bases for V and 1 base for J; bases not matched to a gene: 8. The CDR3 covers 16 residues.

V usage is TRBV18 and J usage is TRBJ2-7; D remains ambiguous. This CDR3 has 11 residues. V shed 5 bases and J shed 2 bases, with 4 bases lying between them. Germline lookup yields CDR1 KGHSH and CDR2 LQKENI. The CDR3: CASSEAYEQYF. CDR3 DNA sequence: TGTGCCAGCTCAGAGGCCTACGAGCAGTACTTC.

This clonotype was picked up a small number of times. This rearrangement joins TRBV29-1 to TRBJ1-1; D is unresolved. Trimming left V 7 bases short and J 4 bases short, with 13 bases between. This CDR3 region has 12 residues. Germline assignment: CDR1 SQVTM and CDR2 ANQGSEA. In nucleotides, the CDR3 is TGCAGCGGCATTGACACGACCACTGAAGCTTTCTTT. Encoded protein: CSGIDTTTEAFF.

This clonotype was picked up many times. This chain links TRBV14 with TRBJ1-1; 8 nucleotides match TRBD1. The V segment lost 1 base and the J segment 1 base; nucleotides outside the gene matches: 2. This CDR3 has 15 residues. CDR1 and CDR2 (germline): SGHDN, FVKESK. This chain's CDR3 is CASSQAGQGNTEAFF. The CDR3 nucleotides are TGTGCCAGCAGCCAAGCTGGACAGGGGAACACTGAAGCTTTCTTT.

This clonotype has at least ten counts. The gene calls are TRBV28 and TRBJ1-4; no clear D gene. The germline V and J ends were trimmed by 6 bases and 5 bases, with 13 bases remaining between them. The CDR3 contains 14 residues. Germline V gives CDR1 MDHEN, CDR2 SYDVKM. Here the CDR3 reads CASSRDHRNEKLFF. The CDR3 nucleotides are TGTGCCAGCAGCCGAGACCATAGAAATGAAAAACTGTTTTTT.

DNA of the CDR3: TGTGCCATCAAACCCGCAACTAATGAAAAACTGTTTTTT. It translates to CAIKPATNEKLFF. The rearrangement joins TRBV10-3 to TRBJ1-4; D remains ambiguous. The CDR3 covers 13 residues. CDR1 ENHRY and CDR2 SYGVKD come from the germline V gene. V shed 7 bases and J shed 0 bases, with 6 bases lying between them.

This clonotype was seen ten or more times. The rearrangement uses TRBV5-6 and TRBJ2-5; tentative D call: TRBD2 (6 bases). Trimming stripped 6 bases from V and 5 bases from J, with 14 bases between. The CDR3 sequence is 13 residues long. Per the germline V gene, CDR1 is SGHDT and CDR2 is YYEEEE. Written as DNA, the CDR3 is TGTGCCAGCAAGGAGGGGTGGGAGGAGACCCAGTACTTC. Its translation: CASKEGWEETQYF. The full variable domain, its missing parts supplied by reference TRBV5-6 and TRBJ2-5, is DAGVTQSPTHLIKTRGQQVTLRCSPKSGHDTVSWYQQALGQGPQFIFQYYEEEERQRGNFPDRFSGHQFPNYSSELNVNALLLGDSALYLCASKEGWEETQYFGPGTRLLVL.

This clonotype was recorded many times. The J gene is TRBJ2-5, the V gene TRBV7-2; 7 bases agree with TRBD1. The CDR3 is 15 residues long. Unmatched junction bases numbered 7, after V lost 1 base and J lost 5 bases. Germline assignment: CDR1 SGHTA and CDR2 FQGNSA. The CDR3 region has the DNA TGTGCCAGCAGCTTAGGACAGGGAAGAAGGGAGACCCAGTACTTC. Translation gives CASSLGQGRRETQYF.

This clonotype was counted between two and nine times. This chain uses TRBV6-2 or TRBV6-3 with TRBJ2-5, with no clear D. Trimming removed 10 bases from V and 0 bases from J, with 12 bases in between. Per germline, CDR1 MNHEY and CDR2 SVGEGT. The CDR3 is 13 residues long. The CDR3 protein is CATARWDQETQYF. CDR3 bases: TGTGCCACCGCTCGTTGGGACCAAGAGACCCAGTACTTC.

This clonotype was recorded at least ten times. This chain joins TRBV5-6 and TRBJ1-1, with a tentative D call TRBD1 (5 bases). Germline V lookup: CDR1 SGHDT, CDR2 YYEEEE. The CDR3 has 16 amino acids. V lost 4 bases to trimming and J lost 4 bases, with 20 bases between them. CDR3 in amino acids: CASSLTGFPLGTEAFF. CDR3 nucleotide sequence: TGTGCCAGCAGCCTAACAGGTTTCCCGCTGGGCACTGAAGCTTTCTTT.